These T cell receptor beta chains were read from a single sample in a study of T-cell memory formation after mild COVID-19. TCRdb used MiXCR to reprocess the 5' RACE reads, holding one entry per CDR3 protein. Altogether about 560,000 distinct CDR3 sequences are present, roughly a sixth being singletons, with the ten largest covering 8.1%. Source material: PBMCs or a T cell subset sorted from them (not recorded which). These receptors came from an adult woman who had mild COVID-19 (a few samples of this study predate the infection). Cell type and time point are not known. The CDR3 runs from the conserved cysteine through the conserved F or W. D genes are given only for firm matches.

v_call: TRBV3-1; d_call: -; cdr3_aa: CASSQDERRQRTYEQYF
v_call: TRBV2; d_call: TRBD2; cdr3_aa: CASSLTSGGSGANVLTF
v_call: TRBV14; d_call: -; cdr3_aa: CASSQDEADQETQYF
v_call: TRBV20-1; d_call: TRBD1; cdr3_aa: CSAVQGANTEAFF
v_call: TRBV7-2; d_call: -; cdr3_aa: CASSPVGVGGYTF
v_call: TRBV9; d_call: -; cdr3_aa: CASSVGGRELGEQFF
v_call: TRBV18; d_call: -; cdr3_aa: CASSPDIGGQNEQFF
v_call: TRBV7-2; d_call: -; cdr3_aa: CASSLVAQGTEAFF
v_call: TRBV6-5; d_call: TRBD2; cdr3_aa: CASRPPGLAGRNTQYF
v_call: TRBV9; d_call: -; cdr3_aa: CASSTQGGNYGYTF
v_call: TRBV6-5; d_call: TRBD1; cdr3_aa: CASSYSGRTGDGYTF
v_call: TRBV5-1; d_call: -; cdr3_aa: CASSLTEIPQSEQFF
v_call: TRBV20-1; d_call: -; cdr3_aa: CGHSKTANTEAFF
v_call: TRBV7-3; d_call: -; cdr3_aa: CASSLDSNTDTQYF
v_call: TRBV20-1; d_call: -; cdr3_aa: CSARLPSGNTIYF
v_call: TRBV21-1; d_call: -; cdr3_aa: CASSDGWVLYNSPLHF